Below are 22 T cell receptor beta chains sequenced from a single sample in a study of blood T cell repertoires in COVID-19. Sequenced by immunoSEQ multiplex PCR; TCRdb stores in-frame clones only, minus some. Here the sample spans around 390,000 clones, 80% to 90% being singletons. What was sequenced was PBMCs or T cells enriched from blood (not recorded which). The receptors stem from a woman aged 50 to 65 who had recovered from COVID-19.

The chain carries TRBV13 and TRBJ2-7; 10 bases fit TRBD2. Germline lookup yields CDR1 PRHDT and CDR2 FYEKMQ (reference sequence). J was trimmed by 3 bases and V by 0 bases; bases with no gene match: 14. This CDR3 comprises 19 residues. Here the CDR3 reads CASSLGARSQTSGLYEQYF. For the CDR3, the DNA is TGTGCCAGCAGCTTAGGCGCGAGGAGTCAGACTAGCGGGCTCTACGAGCAGTACTTC.

The V gene is TRBV5-4, the J gene TRBJ1-6, with D tentatively TRBD1 (5 bases). The ends were cut back, 4 bases at V and 13 bases at J, with 6 bases in the middle. The CDR3 has 10 residues. Per the germline V gene, CDR1 is SGHNT and CDR2 is YYREEE (reference sequence). Written as DNA, the CDR3 is TGTGCCAGCAGCGGGGCTCCCCTCCACTTT. It specifies CASSGAPLHF.

The CDR3 loop is CASSYRGLQPQHF. CDR3 in DNA: TGTGCCAGCAGTTACAGGGGGCTTCAGCCCCAGCATTTT. The V gene is TRBV12-3 or TRBV12-4, the J gene TRBJ1-5; 9 bases line up with TRBD1. J lost 6 bases, V lost 4 bases, and 1 base had no gene match. The CDR3 totals 13 residues.

This chain uses TRBV12-3 or TRBV12-4 with TRBJ1-5; 9 nucleotides match TRBD1. J was trimmed by 15 bases and V by 6 bases; bases with no gene match: 9. The CDR3 contains 12 residues. This CDR3 reads CASSSDRGLTHF. CDR3 nucleotide sequence: TGTGCCAGCAGCTCGGACAGGGGCCTCACGCATTTT.

The rearrangement joins TRBV6-2 or TRBV6-3 to TRBJ1-5; D ambiguous. The germline V gene encodes CDR1 MNHEY and CDR2 SVGEGT. V lost 4 bases and J 6 bases, leaving 7 bases between the germline ends. This CDR3 spans 12 amino acids. CDR3 sequence reads: CASSWAGQPQHF. The CDR3 nucleotides are TGTGCCAGCAGTTGGGCGGGTCAGCCCCAGCATTTT.

J is TRBJ1-6 and V is TRBV19; a weak D match, TRBD1 (6 bases). CDR3 length: 14 residues. The germline gives CDR1 LNHDA, CDR2 SQIVND (reference sequence). Trimming took 5 bases from V and 9 from J, leaving 14 bases between them. CDR3 nucleotide sequence: TGTGCCAGTAGTTCGGGGGGGGCTCCTTCACCCCTCCACTTT. Amino acids: CASSSGGAPSPLHF. Looking up the rest from reference TRBV19 and TRBJ1-6 gives the full variable domain: DGGITQSPKYLFRKEGQNVTLSCEQNLNHDAMYWYRQDPGQGLRLIYYSQIVNDFQKGDIAEGYSVSREKKESFPLTVTSAQKNPTAFYLCASSSGGAPSPLHFGNGTRLTVT.

The sample holds a few counts of this clone. J is TRBJ1-1 and V is TRBV4-2; D gene unclear. V gave up 4 bases and J gave up 5 bases, with 11 bases separating them. Germline CDR1 reads LGHNA; CDR2 reads YNFKEQ. This CDR3 is built from 13 residues. CDR3: CASSPLEATEAFF. The CDR3 DNA reads as TGTGCCAGCAGCCCCCTCGAGGCGACTGAAGCTTTCTTT.

The chain combines TRBV7-9 with TRBJ1-2, with D unclear. Trimming left V 3 bases short and J 4 bases short, with 6 bases between. CDR1 and CDR2 from the germline V gene are SEHNR and FQNEAQ (reference sequence). CDR3 length equals 12 residues. CDR3 bases: TGTGCCAGCAGCTTTAGAGCCTATGGCTACACCTTC. Amino acid sequence: CASSFRAYGYTF.

The chain combines TRBV28 with TRBJ2-1, with D maybe TRBD2 (5 bases). The CDR3 length is 15 residues. Looked up from germline, CDR1 is MDHEN and CDR2 is SYDVKM. V was cut by 8 bases and J by 2 bases, with 16 bases left in between. The CDR3 DNA is TGTGCCAGCGCTCTCGGGGAGAAAGCCTACAATGAGCAGTTCTTC. This translates into CASALGEKAYNEQFF.

This clone was found a few times. The chain recombines TRBV6-5 with TRBJ1-5; D possibly corresponds to TRBD1 (6 bases). The ends were cut back, 6 bases at V and 4 bases at J, with 10 bases in the middle. Per the germline V gene, CDR1 is MNHEY and CDR2 is SVGAGI. This CDR3 contains 13 residues. The CDR3: CASRQGGNQPQHF. The CDR3 bases are TGTGCCAGCAGACAGGGAGGGAATCAGCCCCAGCATTTT.

With regard to this clone: At one end the junction does not follow the germline gene, possibly because of a read error. The rearrangement joins TRBV7-9 to TRBJ2-7; TRBD2 might be the D (5 bases). Per germline, CDR1 SEHNR and CDR2 FQNEAQ (reference sequence). The CDR3 length is 15 residues. The CDR3: CATSPQEAGAYEQYF. The CDR3 nucleotides are TGTGCCACCAGCCCCCAAGAGGCGGGCGCCTACGAGCAGTACTTC.

This clone has just one count. The chain combines TRBV19 with TRBJ1-5, with D possibly matching TRBD1 (5 bases). CDR3 size: 14 residues. V gave up 0 bases and J gave up 5 bases, with 8 bases separating them. Germline V gene sequence: CDR1 LNHDA, CDR2 SQIVND (reference sequence). CDR3 sequence (DNA): TGTGCCAGTAGTATAGACAGGGAAGATCAGCCCCAGCATTTT. Protein sequence: CASSIDREDQPQHF.

The chain carries TRBV12-3 or TRBV12-4 and TRBJ1-2; D is ambiguous. V was pared by 2 bases and J by 5 bases, with 9 bases between. This CDR3 region has 13 residues. The CDR3 is CASSLSIDYGYTF. For the CDR3, the DNA is TGTGCCAGCAGTTTATCAATAGATTATGGCTACACCTTC.

The chain is built from TRBV19 and TRBJ1-2; D is unresolved. The CDR3 runs 15 residues. The V end was cut by 7 bases, the J end by 2 bases, with 17 bases between. Germline V gene lookup returns CDR1 LNHDA and CDR2 SQIVND (reference sequence). CDR3 sequence (DNA): TGTGCCAGTACCACCCATGGAGGGCAGAACTATGGCTACACCTTC. Translated, it gives CASTTHGGQNYGYTF.

This clone was recorded only once. The chain carries TRBV7-8 and TRBJ2-2, with a weak D call TRBD1 (6 bases). V lost 1 base to trimming and J lost 1 base, with 7 bases between them. The V gene's germline CDR1 is SGHVS and CDR2 FQNEAQ. This CDR3 is 15 amino acids long. CDR3 sequence: CASSLVQGNTGELFF. For the CDR3, the DNA is TGTGCCAGCAGCTTAGTACAGGGGAACACCGGGGAGCTGTTTTTT.

This sequence joins TRBV7-2 and TRBJ1-1; 7 bases line up with TRBD1. The CDR3 totals 14 residues. Germline assignment: CDR1 SGHTA and CDR2 FQGNSA. Germline trimming cut 5 bases from V and 1 base from J; bases unmatched to any gene: 4. This CDR3 is CASSAGQRNTEAFF. DNA of the CDR3: TGTGCCAGCAGCGCGGGACAGCGGAACACTGAAGCTTTCTTT.

This clone was counted a single time. The CDR3 region has the DNA TGTGCCAGCAGAACGGCGAGACAGGGGGCCGGGGCACCCCTCCACTTT. Amino acid sequence: CASRTARQGAGAPLHF. The chain links TRBV28 to TRBJ1-6; 10 bases agree with TRBD1. Germline V gene sequence: CDR1 MDHEN, CDR2 SYDVKM. The CDR3 sequence is 16 residues long. Trimming took 6 bases from V and 11 from J; bases not matched to a gene: 13.

This chain uses TRBV5-6 with TRBJ2-7; a weak D match, TRBD1 (5 bases). The CDR3 loop spans 15 amino acids. Germline V gives CDR1 SGHDT, CDR2 YYEEEE. The germline V and J ends were trimmed by 6 bases and 2 bases, with 18 bases remaining between them. CDR3 in amino acids: CASTMVGVNAYEQYF. CDR3 DNA sequence: TGTGCCAGCACCATGGTAGGGGTTAATGCCTACGAGCAGTACTTC. Full variable domain (rest looked up from reference TRBV5-6 and TRBJ2-7): DAGVTQSPTHLIKTRGQQVTLRCSPKSGHDTVSWYQQALGQGPQFIFQYYEEEERQRGNFPDRFSGHQFPNYSSELNVNALLLGDSALYLCASTMVGVNAYEQYFGPGTRLTVT.

The chain is built from TRBV7-6 and TRBJ2-2; the match to TRBD1 covers 7 bases. The CDR3 is 14 residues long. The germline V gene encodes CDR1 SGHVS and CDR2 FNYEAQ. Trimming cost V 5 bases and J 4 bases; bases outside gene matches: 4. The DNA for the CDR3 is TGTGCCAGCAGCACTTACAGGGGCACCGGGGAGCTGTTTTTT. Protein product: CASSTYRGTGELFF. Full variable domain (missing parts from reference TRBV7-6 and TRBJ2-2): GAGVSQSPRYKVTKRGQDVALRCDPISGHVSLYWYRQALGQGPEFLTYFNYEAQQDKSGLPNDRFSAERPEGSISTLTIQRTEQRDSAMYRCASSTYRGTGELFFGEGSRLTVL.

V gene TRBV28 combines with J gene TRBJ1-2; the D gene is possibly TRBD1 (6 bases). Between the trimmed V and J ends, which lost 11 bases and 4 bases, there was a span of 14 bases. Germline V gene sequence: CDR1 MDHEN, CDR2 SYDVKM. This CDR3 comprises 12 residues. CDR3 amino acids: CAGGAGGYGYTF. As DNA, the CDR3 is TGTGCCGGGGGGGCAGGTGGCTATGGCTACACCTTC.

The chain employs TRBV5-1 and TRBJ2-3; 10 positions match TRBD2. In germline, CDR1 is SGHRS, CDR2 YFSETQ. The CDR3 length is 15 residues. With 5 bases clipped from V and 4 bases from J, the junction kept 7 bases outside the gene matches. CDR3 in amino acids: CASSRSSGGPDTQYF. The CDR3, as DNA: TGCGCCAGCAGTCGCTCTAGCGGGGGTCCAGATACGCAGTATTTT.

The J gene is TRBJ1-5, the V gene TRBV6-5, with D maybe TRBD1 (6 bases). Germline-derived CDR1 and CDR2 are MNHEY and SVGAGI. This CDR3 comprises 15 residues. Trimming left V 6 bases short and J 5 bases short, with 17 bases between. CDR3 sequence: CASRVNRAGHQPQHF. CDR3 nucleotide sequence: TGTGCCAGCAGAGTGAACAGGGCAGGGCATCAGCCCCAGCATTTT.